A single sample is the source of the 32 T cell receptor beta chains below, sequenced in a study of blood T cell repertoires in COVID-19. Data came from immunoSEQ multiplex PCR; TCRdb stores just in-frame clones and leaves some out. The sample holds roughly 40,000 clones, around 89% seen once. Sequencing used peripheral blood. These receptors originate from a man aged 25 to 45 with active or convalescent COVID-19.

J is TRBJ1-1 and V is TRBV5-4; D is unresolved. Germline CDR1 and CDR2: SGHNT and YYREEE (reference sequence). The CDR3 length is 16 residues. V was cut by 4 bases and J by 3 bases, with 19 bases left in between. The CDR3 reads CASSPGTAAGDTEAFF. In DNA, the CDR3 is TGTGCCAGCAGCCCCGGAACGGCAGCCGGGGACACTGAAGCTTTCTTT.

The chain's CDR3 is CASSLAGGYLGAFF. DNA for the CDR3: TGTGCCAGCAGCTTAGCTGGAGGGTATCTTGGAGCTTTCTTT. This chain connects TRBV7-9 to TRBJ1-1; D is undetermined. The CDR3 consists of 14 residues. Trimming removed 0 bases from V and 10 bases from J, with 15 bases in between. Germline V gene lookup returns CDR1 SEHNR and CDR2 FQNEAQ (reference sequence).

CDR3 protein: CASSTRSTLHF. As DNA, the CDR3 is TGTGCCAGCAGCACCCGTAGCACCCTCCACTTT. The V and J genes are TRBV28 and TRBJ1-6; no clear D. CDR1 is MDHEN, CDR2 SYDVKM, per germline. V was trimmed by 6 bases and J by 14 bases, leaving 11 bases between them. The CDR3 runs to 11 residues.

This clone was counted once. In nucleotides, the CDR3 is TGCGCCAGCAGTAATGACGGGGTCAATGAGCAGTTCTTC. Translated, it gives CASSNDGVNEQFF. V usage is TRBV5-1 and J usage is TRBJ2-1; perhaps TRBD2 as D (5 bases). The CDR3 has 13 amino acids. V lost 5 bases and J lost 6, with 12 bases in between. Germline assignment: CDR1 SGHRS and CDR2 YFSETQ.

The genes are TRBV15 and TRBJ2-3; 13 nucleotides agree with TRBD2. From germline, CDR1 is LNHNV and CDR2 YYDKDF (reference sequence). The CDR3 is made up of 18 amino acids. The V segment lost 3 bases and the J segment 2 bases; nucleotides outside the gene matches: 8. Written as DNA, the CDR3 is TGTGCCACCAGCAGCGGACTAGCGGGAGTTCTTCTCACAGATACGCAGTATTTT. The encoded protein is CATSSGLAGVLLTDTQYF.

The gene calls are TRBV10-3 and TRBJ1-2, with 7 bases matching TRBD1. CDR3 length: 14 amino acids. Germline CDR1 and CDR2: ENHRY and SYGVKD. The junction had 4 bases not matched to a gene; V was cut back by 0 bases and J by 6 bases. CDR3 nucleotide sequence: TGTGCCATCAGTGAGTCAGACAGGGAGGATGGCTACACCTTC. Amino acids: CAISESDREDGYTF.

The chain has TRBV4-1 and TRBJ1-2; TRBD1 agrees at 12 bases. The CDR3 runs 15 residues. V lost 4 bases, J lost 7 bases, and 7 bases stayed unmatched. The germline V gene encodes CDR1 MGHRA and CDR2 YSYEKL. DNA for the CDR3: TGCGCCAGCAGCCGAGCCGGGGACAGGGGGCCTGGCTACACCTTC. It yields the protein CASSRAGDRGPGYTF.

J is TRBJ2-7 and V is TRBV11-2; D is ambiguous. Germline CDR1 reads SGHAT; CDR2 reads FQNNGV. The CDR3 spans 13 residues. V lost 0 bases to trimming and J lost 3 bases, with 6 bases between them. The CDR3 reads CASSLEGLYEQYV. Written as DNA, the CDR3 is TGTGCCAGCAGCTTAGAGGGCCTCTACGAGCAGTACGTC.

The chain uses TRBV6-5 and TRBJ1-2; D possibly corresponds to TRBD1 (6 bases). Trimming stripped 2 bases from V and 4 bases from J, with 11 bases between. This CDR3 spans 14 amino acids. Germline V gives CDR1 MNHEY, CDR2 SVGAGI. In nucleotides, the CDR3 is TGTGCCAGCAGTTACGAGGGGGGGAGCTATGGCTACACCTTC. Its translation: CASSYEGGSYGYTF.

Written as DNA, the CDR3 is TGTGCCAGCAGCCCCCGGTTAGCGGGAGTTGGGGTCGATGAGCAGTTCTTC. This sequence encodes CASSPRLAGVGVDEQFF. The rearrangement uses TRBV9 and TRBJ2-1; 9 nucleotides align to TRBD2. The CDR3 covers 17 residues. Germline loops: CDR1 SGDLS, CDR2 YYNGEE. V gave up 4 bases and J gave up 8 bases; unmatched junction bases: 16.

V is TRBV7-9 and J is TRBJ2-7, with D possibly TRBD2 on 7 matching bases. The CDR3 spans 15 residues. Trimming shortened V by 3 bases and J by 5 bases, and 17 bases separated the two germline ends. Germline assignment: CDR1 SEHNR and CDR2 FQNEAQ (reference sequence). CDR3 nucleotide sequence: TGTGCCAGCAGCTTTCCGGGGGGCGTTAACAACGAGCAGTACTTC. This gives the protein CASSFPGGVNNEQYF. The variable domain in full, completed from reference TRBV7-9 and TRBJ2-7, reads DTGVSQNPRHKITKRGQNVTFRCDPISEHNRLYWYRQTLGQGPEFLTYFQNEAQLEKSRLLSDRFSAERPKGSFSTLEIQRTEQGDSAMYLCASSFPGGVNNEQYFGPGTRLTVT.

V and J are TRBV7-8 and TRBJ2-5, with 8 bases fitting TRBD1. J lost 6 bases, V lost 0 bases, and 12 bases had no gene match. Germline CDR1 reads SGHVS; CDR2 reads FQNEAQ. CDR3 length: 17 amino acids. CDR3 residues: CASSLAMASGGRKTQYF. The CDR3 nucleotides are TGTGCCAGCAGCTTAGCGATGGCGTCAGGGGGCAGGAAGACCCAGTACTTC.

V usage is TRBV4-1 and J usage is TRBJ1-6, with 7 bases identical to TRBD1. The CDR3 has 15 residues. CDR1 is MGHRA and CDR2 is YSYEKL in the germline V gene. V was clipped by 3 bases and J by 7 bases; unmatched bases: 6. The DNA of the CDR3 is TGCGCCAGCAGCCACGACAGGGTGGGCAATTCACCCCTCCACTTT. This gives the protein CASSHDRVGNSPLHF.

The CDR3 sequence is CSARGGNEQFF. As DNA, the CDR3 is TGCAGCGCCCGGGGGGGGAATGAGCAGTTCTTC. The chain employs TRBV29-1 and TRBJ2-1; 8 bases are shared with TRBD2. The CDR3 runs 11 residues. V lost 7 bases, J lost 7 bases, and 3 bases stayed unmatched. Germline V lookup: CDR1 SQVTM, CDR2 ANQGSEA.

This clone has just a few counts. The V and J genes are TRBV7-2 and TRBJ1-4, with 7 positions matching TRBD1. The trim removed 1 base at V and 8 bases at J, leaving 7 bases unmatched. This CDR3 is built from 15 residues. The germline V gene has CDR1 SGHTA and CDR2 FQGNSA. The CDR3 DNA reads as TGTGCCAGCAGCTTAGATAGGACAGGACTGGAAAAACTGTTTTTT. Protein sequence: CASSLDRTGLEKLFF.

The chain combines TRBV3-1 (or the pseudogene TRBV3-2) with TRBJ2-2; D is ambiguous. V was clipped by 0 bases and J by 2 bases, with 10 bases between them. Per germline, CDR1 LGHDT and CDR2 YNNKEL (reference sequence). This CDR3 comprises 16 residues. The CDR3 loop is CASSQDQRPNTGELFF. The CDR3 DNA sequence: TGTGCCAGCAGCCAAGATCAGCGACCTAACACCGGGGAGCTGTTTTTT.

This clone occurred once. The chain employs TRBV18 and TRBJ1-2; D is perhaps TRBD1 (6 bases). Deletions cut 1 base from V and 8 bases from J, with 17 bases between. CDR3 length: 15 residues. In germline, CDR1 is KGHSH, CDR2 LQKENI. CDR3 nucleotides: TGTGCCAGCTCACCACAAGATGATACAGGGCTCGGCTACACCTTC. It encodes CASSPQDDTGLGYTF.

This clone was observed a handful of times. In DNA, the CDR3 is TGTGCCAGCAGCCCTCCAGGGTACGAGCAGTACGTC. Its translation is CASSPPGYEQYV. The V gene is TRBV7-9, the J gene TRBJ2-7; D possibly corresponds to TRBD1 (5 bases). The germline V and J ends were trimmed by 5 bases and 4 bases, with 9 bases remaining between them. CDR1 and CDR2 (germline): SEHNR, FQNEAQ (reference sequence). CDR3 length: 12 amino acids.

V and J are TRBV6-5 and TRBJ2-4; 8 positions match TRBD1. The CDR3 has 14 residues. Germline CDR1 and CDR2: MNHEY and SVGAGI. V lost 2 bases and J lost 4; bases outside the gene matches: 1. The CDR3: CASSYRTGKNIQYF. CDR3 in DNA: TGTGCCAGCAGTTACCGGACAGGGAAAAACATTCAGTACTTC.

The chain couples TRBV5-1 to TRBJ1-4, with D possibly matching TRBD1 (5 bases). The V end lost 4 bases, the J end lost 0 bases, and 13 bases lay between the germline ends. Germline loops: CDR1 SGHRS, CDR2 YFSETQ. The CDR3 is 16 amino acids. CDR3 nucleotides: TGCGCCAGCAGCCTGACAGCCGTCACAACTAATGAAAAACTGTTTTTT. Amino acid sequence: CASSLTAVTTNEKLFF.

CDR3 amino acids: CASSLRTEAFF. CDR3 DNA: TGTGCCAGCAGCTTAAGAACAGAAGCTTTCTTT. V usage is TRBV7-9 and J usage is TRBJ1-1; no firm D call. Deletions cut 2 bases from V and 8 bases from J, with 6 bases between. The CDR3 spans 11 residues. Germline loops: CDR1 SEHNR, CDR2 FQNEAQ (reference sequence).

This clone was counted only a few times. The chain combines TRBV6-5 with TRBJ2-7; TRBD1 matches at 8 bases. CDR3 length: 15 residues. CDR1 and CDR2 from the germline V gene are MNHEY and SVGAGI. Losses at the gene ends were 6 bases for V and 5 bases for J; bases not matched to a gene: 12. The CDR3 nucleotides are TGTGCCAGCAGGCCCAGGACAGGGCCGGGAGACGAGCAGTACTTC. Translation: CASRPRTGPGDEQYF.

The chain is built from TRBV7-3 and TRBJ2-1; unclear D gene. Trimming removed 2 bases from V and 7 bases from J, with 9 bases in between. Germline values: CDR1 SGHTA, CDR2 FQGTGA. This CDR3 region has 13 residues. CDR3 in DNA: TGTGCCAGCAGCTTAGCTGCAGGAAATGAGCAGTTCTTC. It encodes CASSLAAGNEQFF.

V is TRBV7-2 and J is TRBJ2-7, with TRBD1 identical over 9 bases. This CDR3 is built from 15 residues. Unmatched junction bases numbered 5, after V lost 5 bases and J lost 0 bases. Germline V gene data show CDR1 as SGHTA and CDR2 as FQGNSA. CDR3 sequence reads: CASSQGGQGSYEQYV. The DNA for the CDR3 is TGTGCCAGCAGCCAGGGGGGACAGGGCTCCTACGAGCAGTACGTC.

Written as DNA, the CDR3 is TGTGCCAGTAGTCCCAGAGCCGGGGGGGAATACAATGAGCAGTTCTTC. Amino acids: CASSPRAGGEYNEQFF. J is TRBJ2-1 and V is TRBV19; TRBD2 matches at 8 bases. CDR3 length: 16 residues. Per germline, CDR1 LNHDA and CDR2 SQIVND (reference sequence). With 5 bases clipped from V and 4 bases from J, the junction kept 10 bases outside the gene matches.

The chain recombines TRBV10-3 with TRBJ2-2; D may be TRBD2 (5 bases). The CDR3 has 16 residues. The V and J ends lost 4 bases and 2 bases respectively, with 14 bases between them. The germline gives CDR1 ENHRY, CDR2 SYGVKD. DNA of the CDR3: TGTGCCATCAGTGCGGGAAAAACAAGTAACACCGGGGAGCTGTTTTTT. This translates into CAISAGKTSNTGELFF.

The chain has TRBV18 and TRBJ1-2, with unresolved D. V gave up 2 bases and J gave up 2 bases, with 12 bases separating them. Germline V gene sequence: CDR1 KGHSH, CDR2 LQKENI. The CDR3 spans 15 residues. The CDR3 DNA reads TGTGCCAGCTCACCAGGCCTCTACGGGAACTATGGCTACACCTTC. Its protein product is CASSPGLYGNYGYTF.

The chain recombines TRBV3-1 (or the pseudogene TRBV3-2) with TRBJ1-5; TRBD1 is a possible D gene (6 bases). V shed 0 bases and J shed 6 bases, with 15 bases lying between them. The CDR3 loop spans 16 amino acids. Germline V gene sequence: CDR1 LGHDT, CDR2 YNNKEL (reference sequence). CDR3 DNA: TGTGCCAGCAGCCAAGATTACAGGACAGTGGGTCAGCCCCAGCATTTT. Translation gives CASSQDYRTVGQPQHF.

This chain uses TRBV14 with TRBJ2-5; a weak D match, TRBD2 (6 bases). Germline CDR1 is SGHDN and CDR2 is FVKESK. There are 13 residues in the CDR3. Trimming removed 4 bases at V and 3 bases at J, with 9 bases between. In DNA, the CDR3 is TGTGCCAGCAGCCCGGGACTTAAAGAGACCCAGTACTTC. It yields the protein CASSPGLKETQYF.

The chain employs TRBV29-1 and TRBJ1-1; 7 positions match TRBD1. Germline V gene data show CDR1 as SQVTM and CDR2 as ANQGSEA. The CDR3 covers 13 residues. V shed 6 bases and J 1 base; nucleotides not matched to a gene: 5. The DNA for the CDR3 is TGCAGCGTCGCCGGGACAGCGAACACTGAAGCTTTCTTT. This sequence encodes CSVAGTANTEAFF. The full variable domain, in which reference TRBV29-1 and TRBJ1-1 provide the parts outside the CDR3, is SAVISQKPSRDICQRGTSLTIQCQVDSQVTMMFWYRQQPGQSLTLIATANQGSEATYESGFVIDKFPISRPNLTFSTLTVSNMSPEDSSIYLCSVAGTANTEAFFGQGTRLTVV.

V usage is TRBV29-1 and J usage is TRBJ2-3; 7 bases line up with TRBD1. V lost 3 bases, J lost 3 bases, and 6 bases stayed unmatched. Germline lookup yields CDR1 SQVTM and CDR2 ANQGSEA. The CDR3 totals 14 residues. This CDR3 reads CSVDQGVGTDTQYF. The CDR3 DNA sequence: TGCAGCGTTGATCAGGGGGTCGGTACAGATACGCAGTATTTT.

J is TRBJ2-1 and V is TRBV28, with 7 bases matching TRBD2. Trimming took 8 bases from V and 0 from J; bases not matched to a gene: 4. Germline V gives CDR1 MDHEN, CDR2 SYDVKM. This CDR3 spans 14 amino acids. In DNA, the CDR3 is TGTGCCAGCCAGCTAGCGGTCTCCTACAATGAGCAGTTCTTC. Translating gives CASQLAVSYNEQFF.